These T cell receptor beta chains were read from a single sample in a study of response to subunit inactivated influenza vaccine. TCRdb used MiXCR to reprocess the RT-PCR reads, holding one entry per CDR3 protein. The sample has 650,000 to 800,000 distinct CDR3 sequences, about 14% seen once. This specimen was PBMCs from blood, taken about 14 days before vaccination. These receptors were obtained from a man over 45 who received an inactivated influenza vaccine. Both conserved end residues are part of each CDR3. The order of the fields is D gene, J gene, clone size, V gene, CDR3 protein, CDR3 DNA. D genes are given only for firm matches. Clone size is stated in some rows and not others, as once, few, many or a class when expanded.

d_gene: .; j_gene: TRBJ2-3; abundance: many; v_gene: TRBV10-3; CDR3aa: CAISERQGSTDTQYF; CDR3nt: TGTGCCATCAGTGAGAGGCAGGGGAGTACAGATACGCAGTATTTT
d_gene: .; j_gene: TRBJ2-1; abundance: few; v_gene: TRBV10-3; CDR3aa: CAISDIIKTPQQGHYNEQFF; CDR3nt: TGTGCCATCAGTGACATAATTAAAACCCCTCAACAGGGTCACTACAATGAGCAGTTCTTC
d_gene: TRBD2; j_gene: TRBJ2-7; abundance: .; v_gene: TRBV6-2/TRBV6-3; CDR3aa: CASSYSSSGDRYEQYF; CDR3nt: TGTGCCAGCAGTTACTCGAGTAGCGGGGACCGTTACGAGCAGTACTTC
d_gene: .; j_gene: TRBJ1-5; abundance: few; v_gene: TRBV12-3/TRBV12-4; CDR3aa: CASSLLGYQPQHF; CDR3nt: TGTGCCAGCAGTTTACTCGGTTATCAGCCCCAGCATTTT
d_gene: .; j_gene: TRBJ1-5; abundance: few; v_gene: TRBV21-1; CDR3aa: CASSKQGLEPQHF; CDR3nt: TGTGCCAGCAGCAAACAGGGGTTGGAGCCCCAGCATTTT
d_gene: .; j_gene: TRBJ2-1; abundance: .; v_gene: TRBV10-3; CDR3aa: CAINDRCSYNEQFF; CDR3nt: TGTGCCATCAACGACCGATGCTCCTACAATGAGCAGTTCTTC
d_gene: TRBD2; j_gene: TRBJ2-5; abundance: .; v_gene: TRBV6-8; CDR3aa: CASSASGGRQETQYF; CDR3nt: TGTGCCAGCAGCGCTAGCGGGGGGCGCCAAGAGACCCAGTACTTC
d_gene: .; j_gene: TRBJ1-5; abundance: many; v_gene: TRBV4-1; CDR3aa: CASSQRHGSQPQHF; CDR3nt: TGCGCCAGCAGCCAGAGACATGGGAGTCAGCCCCAGCATTTT
d_gene: .; j_gene: TRBJ2-3; abundance: many; v_gene: TRBV29-1; CDR3aa: CSVEYQADTQYF; CDR3nt: TGCAGCGTTGAATACCAGGCAGATACGCAGTATTTT
d_gene: .; j_gene: TRBJ1-2; abundance: .; v_gene: TRBV3-1; CDR3aa: CASSQGPGISGYTF; CDR3nt: TGTGCCAGCAGCCAAGGGCCAGGGATTAGTGGCTACACCTTC